This T cell receptor (beta chain) was captured by sequencing in a study of T-cell reconstitution after alpha-beta-depleted transplantation in children. Researchers prepared the TCRbeta library using unique molecular identifiers, the study reports. One entry per CDR3 protein, called by TCRdb with MiXCR from the PCR reads. The sample includes over 400,000 distinct CDR3 sequences, about 12% of them seen just once. Only a few counts were recorded for this clonotype. This specimen consisted of PBMCs from the stem cell graft donor, obtained from the stem cell graft. The sequence was obtained from a human donor who donated a stem cell graft to a child with combined immunodeficiency.

The CDR3 loop reads CAWSARPGELFF. DNA for the CDR3: TGTGCCTGGAGTGCTAGACCCGGGGAGCTGTTTTTT. V gene TRBV30 combines with J gene TRBJ2-2, with no clear D. This CDR3 is built from 12 residues. V was pared by 1 base and J by 6 bases, with 6 bases between. Germline V lookup: CDR1 GTSNPN, CDR2 SVGIG (reference sequence).